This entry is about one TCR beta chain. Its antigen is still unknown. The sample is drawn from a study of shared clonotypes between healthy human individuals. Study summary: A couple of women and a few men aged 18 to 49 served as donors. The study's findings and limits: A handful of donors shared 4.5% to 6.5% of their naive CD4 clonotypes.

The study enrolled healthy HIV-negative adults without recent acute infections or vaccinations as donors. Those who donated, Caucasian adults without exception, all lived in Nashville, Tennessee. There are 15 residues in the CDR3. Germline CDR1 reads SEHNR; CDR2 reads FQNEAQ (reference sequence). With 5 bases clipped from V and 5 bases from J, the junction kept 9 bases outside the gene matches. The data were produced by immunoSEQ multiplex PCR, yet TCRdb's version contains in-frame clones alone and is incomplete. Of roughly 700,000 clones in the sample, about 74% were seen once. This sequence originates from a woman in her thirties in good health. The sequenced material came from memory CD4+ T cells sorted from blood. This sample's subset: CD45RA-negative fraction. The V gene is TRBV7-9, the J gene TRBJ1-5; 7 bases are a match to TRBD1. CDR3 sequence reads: CASSQTGQFDQPQHF. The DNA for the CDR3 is TGTGCCAGCAGCCAAACGGGACAGTTCGATCAGCCCCAGCATTTT.